These 10 T cell receptor beta chains were sequenced from one sample in a study of CD8 T cells in Susac syndrome. RNA totalling about 0.45 to 1 ug underwent reverse transcription with random hexamers. TCRdb re-called the immunoSEQ multiplex PCR reads with MiXCR, one entry per CDR3 protein. In the table there are about 300,000 distinct CDR3 sequences, roughly 85% of which are singletons. Sequenced input: CD8+ T cells from PBMCs. Receptor source: a human donor with multiple sclerosis.

This rearrangement joins TRBV28 to TRBJ2-3; 14 nucleotides align to TRBD2. J lost 2 bases, V lost 2 bases, and 3 bases had no gene match. Germline CDR1 is MDHEN and CDR2 is SYDVKM. There are 17 residues in the CDR3. The CDR3 DNA follows: TGTGCCAGCAGTTTACCGACTAGCGGGAGGGACACAGATACGCAGTATTTT. Translating gives CASSLPTSGRDTDTQYF.

This sequence joins TRBV6-5 and TRBJ2-7; TRBD1 matches at 11 bases. The CDR3 loop spans 16 amino acids. The V and J ends lost 4 bases and 0 bases, in that order; junction bases with no gene match: 5. From germline, CDR1 is MNHEY and CDR2 SVGAGI. This CDR3 reads CASSWGTGGDSYEQYF. The CDR3 region has the DNA TGTGCCAGCAGTTGGGGGACAGGGGGGGACTCCTACGAGCAGTACTTC.

The V call is TRBV28, the J call TRBJ2-7; tentatively, D is TRBD2 (5 bases). Trimming left V 5 bases short and J 2 bases short, with 13 bases between. This CDR3 spans 14 amino acids. CDR1 MDHEN and CDR2 SYDVKM come from the germline V gene. CDR3 sequence: CASSVAGVTYEQYF. Written as DNA, the CDR3 is TGTGCCAGCAGTGTGGCCGGGGTAACCTACGAGCAGTACTTC.

The V and J genes are TRBV11-2 and TRBJ2-1; D could derive from TRBD1 or TRBD2 (5 bases each). The CDR3 sequence is 17 residues long. Deletions cut 1 base from V and 0 bases from J, with 13 bases between. Germline CDR1 is SGHAT and CDR2 is FQNNGV. CDR3: CASSLGAAGSSYNEQFF. DNA for the CDR3: TGTGCCAGCAGCTTAGGGGCCGCAGGGAGCTCCTACAATGAGCAGTTCTTC.

The rearrangement uses TRBV28 and TRBJ2-7; the D is unclear. The CDR3 is 14 amino acids. With 3 bases removed from V and 10 bases from J, the gap between germline ends came to 19 bases. Looked up from germline, CDR1 is MDHEN and CDR2 is SYDVKM. The CDR3 bases are TGTGCCAGCAGTTTCCACTCAGGCCCGAGCCAACAGTACTTC. Protein: CASSFHSGPSQQYF.

The chain uses TRBV7-9 and TRBJ2-1; the D call may be TRBD1 or TRBD2 (5 bases each). Germline V CDR1 and CDR2: SEHNR, FQNEAQ (reference sequence). V gave up 4 bases and J gave up 3 bases, with 19 bases separating them. The CDR3 length is 17 residues. Here the CDR3 DNA reads TGTGCCAGCAGCTCCCTCAGATCGGGACGGGACTACAATGAGCAGTTCTTC. Residues: CASSSLRSGRDYNEQFF.

This chain connects TRBV11-1 to TRBJ2-1; 7 positions agree with TRBD2. The germline CDR1 and CDR2 sequences are SGHAT and FQDESV (reference sequence). The CDR3 loop spans 20 amino acids. Germline trimming cut 4 bases from V and 7 bases from J; bases unmatched to any gene: 25. DNA of the CDR3: TGTGCCAGCAGCTCTAATTTCCTGTTTAACCCGGGACTATCCGGGAATGAGCAGTTCTTC. This encodes CASSSNFLFNPGLSGNEQFF.

V usage is TRBV4-1 and J usage is TRBJ1-5; D ambiguous. The germline V and J ends were trimmed by 1 base and 6 bases, with 10 bases remaining between them. This CDR3 spans 14 amino acids. The germline CDR1 and CDR2 sequences are MGHRA and YSYEKL. This CDR3 is CASSQVAGLQPQHF. The CDR3 nucleotides read TGCGCCAGCAGCCAAGTCGCGGGCCTTCAGCCCCAGCATTTT.

This clonotype was seen a handful of times. The chain joins TRBV9 to TRBJ2-7; D gene uncertain. From germline, CDR1 is SGDLS and CDR2 YYNGEE. V dropped 2 bases and J dropped 6 bases, with 15 bases sitting between them. The CDR3 is 14 amino acids. The CDR3 bases are TGTGCCAGCAGCGTGAATCTAGTCGTGAGCGAGCAGTACTTC. Translation: CASSVNLVVSEQYF.

The rearrangement joins TRBV27 to TRBJ2-3; 9 bases fit TRBD1. The CDR3 totals 14 residues. The V gene's germline CDR1 is MNHEY and CDR2 SMNVEV (reference sequence). V shed 6 bases, J shed 1 base, and the junction held 2 bases outside the gene matches. The CDR3 coding sequence is TGTGCCAGCAGAAGGACAGGGGGCACAGATACGCAGTATTTT. The encoded protein is CASRRTGGTDTQYF.